This TCR beta chain was sequenced during a study of a mutant IDH1 vaccine in newly diagnosed glioma. This CDR3 is built from 14 residues. V shed 1 base and J shed 5 bases, with 10 bases lying between them. Germline V gives CDR1 MGHRA, CDR2 YSYEKL. The table came from immunoSEQ multiplex PCR; TCRdb's copy has only in-frame clones and leaves some out. In the table there are tens of thousands of clones, around 79% of which are singletons. Sample time point: baseline, week 1 (first vaccination visit). As for treatment: pre-vaccination baseline after standard-of-care therapy. This sample comprised PBMCs, obtained from a glioma patient treated with radiotherapy, temozolomide or both. This TCR was recovered from a man aged 35 to 55 with glioma. Some clones in this sample may be carry-over from other donors' samples. The chain combines TRBV4-1 with TRBJ2-3; D gene uncertain. As DNA, the CDR3 is TGCGCCAGCAGCCAAGCGGAAGGGCTAGATACGCAGTATTTT. This gives the protein CASSQAEGLDTQYF.